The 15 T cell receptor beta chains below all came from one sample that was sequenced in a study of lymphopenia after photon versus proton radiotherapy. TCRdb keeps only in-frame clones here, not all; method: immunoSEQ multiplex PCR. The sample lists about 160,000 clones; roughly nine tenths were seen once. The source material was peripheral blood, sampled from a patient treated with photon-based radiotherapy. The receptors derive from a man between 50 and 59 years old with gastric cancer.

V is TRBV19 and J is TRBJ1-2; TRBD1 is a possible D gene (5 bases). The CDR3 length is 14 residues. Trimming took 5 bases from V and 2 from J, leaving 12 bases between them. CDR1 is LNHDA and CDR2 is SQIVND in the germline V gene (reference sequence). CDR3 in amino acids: CASSRDFLNYGYTF. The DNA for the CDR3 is TGTGCCAGTAGTCGGGACTTCCTCAACTATGGCTACACCTTC.

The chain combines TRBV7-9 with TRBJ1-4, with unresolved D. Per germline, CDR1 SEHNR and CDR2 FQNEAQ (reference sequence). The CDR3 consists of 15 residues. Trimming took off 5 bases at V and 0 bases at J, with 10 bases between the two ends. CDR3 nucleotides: TGTGCCAGCAGCGCGTACAGTTCAACTAATGAAAAACTGTTTTTT. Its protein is CASSAYSSTNEKLFF.

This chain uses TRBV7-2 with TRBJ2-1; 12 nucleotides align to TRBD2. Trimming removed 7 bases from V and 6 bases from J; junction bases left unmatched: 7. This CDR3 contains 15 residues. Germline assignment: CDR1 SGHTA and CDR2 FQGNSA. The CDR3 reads CASNLLAGGPNEQFF. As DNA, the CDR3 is TGTGCCAGCAACCTACTAGCGGGAGGTCCCAATGAGCAGTTCTTC.

CDR3 loop: CASSRGLAGPYEQYF. CDR3 bases: TGTGCCAGCAGCCGGGGACTAGCGGGGCCCTACGAGCAGTACTTC. The chain recombines TRBV14 with TRBJ2-7; 13 bases map to TRBD2. The CDR3 totals 15 residues. Trimming at V came to 4 bases and at J to 2 bases, leaving 2 bases not matched to a gene. Looked up from germline, CDR1 is SGHDN and CDR2 is FVKESK.

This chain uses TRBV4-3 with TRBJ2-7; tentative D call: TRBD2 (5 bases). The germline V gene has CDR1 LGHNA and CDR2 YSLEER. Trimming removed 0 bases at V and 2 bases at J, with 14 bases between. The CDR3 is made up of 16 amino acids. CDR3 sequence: CASSQDYEDGAYEQYF. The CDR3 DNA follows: TGCGCCAGCAGCCAAGATTATGAAGACGGGGCCTACGAGCAGTACTTC.

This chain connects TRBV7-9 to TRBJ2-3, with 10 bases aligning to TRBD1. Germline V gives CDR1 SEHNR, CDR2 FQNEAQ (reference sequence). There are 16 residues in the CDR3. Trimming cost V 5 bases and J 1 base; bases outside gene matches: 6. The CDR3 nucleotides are TGTGCCAGCAGCCACACCGGGACAGGGGGCACAGATACGCAGTATTTT. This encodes CASSHTGTGGTDTQYF.

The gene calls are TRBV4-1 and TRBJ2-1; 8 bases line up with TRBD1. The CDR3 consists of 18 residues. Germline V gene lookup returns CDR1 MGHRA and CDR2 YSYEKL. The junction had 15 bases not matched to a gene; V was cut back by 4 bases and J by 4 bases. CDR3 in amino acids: CASSPIILLDREYNEQFF. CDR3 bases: TGCGCCAGCAGCCCAATCATCCTATTGGACAGGGAATACAATGAGCAGTTCTTC.

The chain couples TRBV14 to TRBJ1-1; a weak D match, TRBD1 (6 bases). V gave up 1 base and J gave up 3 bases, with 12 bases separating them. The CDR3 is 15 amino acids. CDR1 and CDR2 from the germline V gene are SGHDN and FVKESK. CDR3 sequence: CASSQVQGLDTEAFF. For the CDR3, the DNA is TGTGCCAGCAGCCAAGTTCAGGGGTTAGACACTGAAGCTTTCTTT. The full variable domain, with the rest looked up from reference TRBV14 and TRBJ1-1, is EAGVTQFPSHSVIEKGQTVTLRCDPISGHDNLYWYRRVMGKEIKFLLHFVKESKQDESGMPNNRFLAERTGGTYSTLKVQPAELEDSGVYFCASSQVQGLDTEAFFGQGTRLTVV.

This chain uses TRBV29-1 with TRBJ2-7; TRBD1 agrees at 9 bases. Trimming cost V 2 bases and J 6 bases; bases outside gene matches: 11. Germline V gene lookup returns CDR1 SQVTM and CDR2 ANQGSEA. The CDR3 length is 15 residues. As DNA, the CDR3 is TGCAGCGTTGAACGGATAAGAGGGACAGGGCGCGAGCAGTACTTC. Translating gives CSVERIRGTGREQYF.

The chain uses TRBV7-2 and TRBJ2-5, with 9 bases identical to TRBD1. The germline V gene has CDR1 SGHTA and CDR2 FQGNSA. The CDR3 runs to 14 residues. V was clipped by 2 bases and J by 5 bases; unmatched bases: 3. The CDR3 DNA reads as TGTGCCAGCAGCTTAACGGACAGGGGCGAGACCCAGTACTTC. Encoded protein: CASSLTDRGETQYF.

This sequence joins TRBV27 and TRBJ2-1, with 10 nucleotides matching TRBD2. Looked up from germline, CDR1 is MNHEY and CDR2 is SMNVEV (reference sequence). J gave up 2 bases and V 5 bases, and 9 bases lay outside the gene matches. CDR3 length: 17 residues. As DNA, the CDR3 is TGTGCCAGCAGTGGAGCTAGCGGGAGAGTTACCTACAATGAGCAGTTCTTC. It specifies CASSGASGRVTYNEQFF.

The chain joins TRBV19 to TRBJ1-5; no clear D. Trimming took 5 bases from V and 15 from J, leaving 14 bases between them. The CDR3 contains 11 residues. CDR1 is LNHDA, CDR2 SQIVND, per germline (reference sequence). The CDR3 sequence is CASSASEYRHF. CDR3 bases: TGTGCCAGTAGTGCCTCCGAATACAGGCATTTT.

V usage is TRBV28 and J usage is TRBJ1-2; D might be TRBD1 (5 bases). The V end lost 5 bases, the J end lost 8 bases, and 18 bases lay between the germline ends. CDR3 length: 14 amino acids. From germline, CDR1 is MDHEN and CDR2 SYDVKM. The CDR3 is CASSALAGRGGYTF. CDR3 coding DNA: TGTGCCAGCAGTGCGCTGGCAGGGCGGGGCGGCTACACCTTC.

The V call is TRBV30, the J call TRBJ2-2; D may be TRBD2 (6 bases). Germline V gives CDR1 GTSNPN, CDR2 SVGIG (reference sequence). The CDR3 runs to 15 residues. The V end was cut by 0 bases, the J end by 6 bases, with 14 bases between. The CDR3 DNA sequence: TGTGCCTGGAGTGTCCGAGGGACTCAGGCCGGGGAGCTGTTTTTT. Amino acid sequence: CAWSVRGTQAGELFF.

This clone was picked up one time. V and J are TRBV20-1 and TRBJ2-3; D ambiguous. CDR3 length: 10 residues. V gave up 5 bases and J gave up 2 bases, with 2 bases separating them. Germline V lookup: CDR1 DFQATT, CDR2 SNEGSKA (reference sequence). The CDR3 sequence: CSAVTDTQYF. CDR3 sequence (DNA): TGCAGTGCTGTCACAGATACGCAGTATTTT.